One sample yielded the 5 T cell receptor beta chains listed below, sequenced in a study of T cell repertoires in cytomegalovirus infection. TCRdb independently ran MiXCR on the reads; one entry per CDR3 protein. This sample has nearly 650,000 distinct CDR3 sequences; 24% occur once, and the top ten carry under 8.5%. Sequenced sample: CD8+ T cells from PBMCs. The receptors here all came from a human donor in good health (CMV status not recorded). Some clones in this sample may be carry-over from other donors' samples.

This clonotype was observed a few times. The chain uses TRBV25-1 and TRBJ2-5; D is unresolved. The CDR3 contains 10 residues. V was trimmed by 4 bases and J by 8 bases, leaving 5 bases between them. Germline CDR1 and CDR2: MGHDK and SYGVNS. The DNA of the CDR3 is TGTGCCAGCAGTGGTAGTACCCAGTACTTC. Protein: CASSGSTQYF.

Concerning this clonotype itself: A much bigger clone sits one base away, suggesting this may be a read error. CDR3 sequence (DNA): TGTGCCAGCAGCCCCGTGTCCTACGAGCAGTACGTC. It encodes CASSPVSYEQYV. The gene calls are TRBV7-2 and TRBJ2-7; D remains unclear. Per the germline V gene, CDR1 is SGHTA and CDR2 is FQGNSA. This CDR3 contains 12 residues. Trimming took off 5 bases at V and 1 base at J, with 6 bases between the two ends.

The chain joins TRBV7-4 to TRBJ1-4, with D possibly TRBD1 on 5 matching bases. This CDR3 is 14 amino acids long. The germline V and J ends were trimmed by 3 bases and 4 bases, with 9 bases remaining between them. CDR1 and CDR2 from the germline V gene are SGHVT and SQSDAQ. CDR3 DNA sequence: TGTGCCAGCAGCTTTCGGGGGGTTAATGAAAAACTGTTTTTT. Translating it yields CASSFRGVNEKLFF.

This clonotype was observed a handful of times. V usage is TRBV14 and J usage is TRBJ2-3; TRBD2 matches 11 bases. Germline loops: CDR1 SGHDN, CDR2 FVKESK. This CDR3 is 13 amino acids long. Germline trimming cut 6 bases from V and 6 bases from J; bases unmatched to any gene: 2. The CDR3 reads CASRLAGEDTQYF. Written as DNA, the CDR3 is TGTGCCAGCAGACTAGCGGGGGAGGATACGCAGTATTTT.

This clonotype was counted many times. In nucleotides, the CDR3 is TGTGCCAGCAGCATGTTGGGGGGGCGGTTGGTGGAGACCCAGTACTTC. As protein: CASSMLGGRLVETQYF. V is TRBV7-2 and J is TRBJ2-5, with D perhaps TRBD2 (7 bases). The V and J ends lost 5 bases and 5 bases respectively, with 21 bases between them. Germline-derived CDR1 and CDR2 are SGHTA and FQGNSA. This CDR3 has 16 amino acids.